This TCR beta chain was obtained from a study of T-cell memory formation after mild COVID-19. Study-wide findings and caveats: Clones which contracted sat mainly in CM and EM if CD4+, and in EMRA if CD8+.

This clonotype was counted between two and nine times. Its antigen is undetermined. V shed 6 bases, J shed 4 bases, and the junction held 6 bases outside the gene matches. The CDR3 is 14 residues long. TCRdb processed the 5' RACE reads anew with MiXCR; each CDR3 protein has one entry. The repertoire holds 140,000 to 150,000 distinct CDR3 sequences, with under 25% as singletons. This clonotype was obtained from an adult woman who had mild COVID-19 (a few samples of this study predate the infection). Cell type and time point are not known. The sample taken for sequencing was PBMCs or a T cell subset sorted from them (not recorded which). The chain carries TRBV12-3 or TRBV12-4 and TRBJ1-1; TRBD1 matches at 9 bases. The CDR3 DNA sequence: TGTGCCAGCAGCCTGGGACAGGGCGCCACTGAAGCTTTCTTT. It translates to CASSLGQGATEAFF.